This T cell receptor (beta chain) was identified in a study of cytomegalovirus exposure and HLA in healthy donors. With 60 Vbeta and 13 Jbeta primers, the PCR was carried out. Measured with immunoSEQ multiplex PCR; TCRdb has only the in-frame clones, and not every one. The sample has about 150,000 clones, under 90% seen once; the top ten hold around 4.9%. In germline, CDR1 is GTSNPN, CDR2 SVGIG (reference sequence). This CDR3 comprises 11 residues. The V gene lost 6 bases and the J gene lost 5 bases, with 11 bases spanning the gap. This receptor was taken from a man between 18 and 35 years old in good health and CMV-seronegative. Specimen: PBMCs. This sequence joins TRBV30 and TRBJ2-7, with D possibly TRBD1 on 5 matching bases. This chain's CDR3 is CACLVGDEQYF. DNA for the CDR3: TGTGCCTGTTTAGTAGGGGACGAGCAGTACTTC.